This passage covers 3 T cell receptor beta chains from one sample sequenced in a study of shared clonotypes between healthy human individuals. Selected positively for CCR7 and CD45RO-negative, naive CD8 cells excluded terminally differentiated effector memory CD45RA+ cells. TCRdb's copy holds only in-frame clones and misses some; the assay was immunoSEQ multiplex PCR. The profile covers about 580,000 clones, with roughly 98% appearing a single time and 0.3% to 0.35% taken by the ten largest. The sequenced sample consisted of naive CD8+ T cells sorted from blood. These receptors came from a man aged 30 to 45 in good health.

The rearrangement links TRBV11-2 to TRBJ2-7, with TRBD2 identical over 13 bases. The germline V gene has CDR1 SGHAT and CDR2 FQNNGV. Trimming cost V 1 base and J 5 bases; bases outside gene matches: 5. The CDR3 has 16 residues. The CDR3 protein is CASSLGGTSGTNEQYF. For the CDR3, the DNA is TGTGCCAGCAGCTTAGGGGGGACTAGCGGGACTAACGAGCAGTACTTC.

The chain carries TRBV6-1 and TRBJ2-7, with D uncertain. Trimming shortened V by 3 bases and J by 0 bases, and 9 bases separated the two germline ends. Germline CDR1 reads MNHNS; CDR2 reads SASEGT. The CDR3 loop spans 14 amino acids. Here the CDR3 DNA reads TGTGCCAGCAGTGATAAGACCTTCTCCTACGAGCAGTACTTC. Its translation is CASSDKTFSYEQYF.

The chain is built from TRBV7-7 and TRBJ2-3; D unclear. This CDR3 comprises 14 residues. Germline CDR1 is SSHAT and CDR2 is FNYEAQ (reference sequence). Trimming removed 0 bases from V and 0 bases from J, with 4 bases in between. CDR3 coding DNA: TGTGCCAGCAGCTTAGCGGGCAGCACAGATACGCAGTATTTT. As protein: CASSLAGSTDTQYF.